The entry that follows covers one T cell receptor beta chain sequence. The sample comes from a study of cytomegalovirus exposure and HLA in healthy donors. Generated by immunoSEQ multiplex PCR, the TCRdb table keeps only in-frame clones and is missing some. This sample has 140,000 or so clones, with roughly 87% found just once. CDR1 SGHAT and CDR2 FQNNGV come from the germline V gene. Unmatched junction bases numbered 4, after V lost 2 bases and J lost 5 bases. The CDR3 extends over 15 amino acids. The donors were members of the 120-subject validation cohort (separate from the approximately 670-subject first cohort).

Material: PBMCs. V gene TRBV11-2 combines with J gene TRBJ2-5; 11 bases are shared with TRBD2. The receptor was isolated from a man younger than 35 in good health and CMV-seropositive. The DNA of the CDR3 is TGTGCCAGCAGCTTACTAGCGGGGGGCGGGGAGACCCAGTACTTC. It translates to CASSLLAGGGETQYF.